The rows below give T cell receptor beta chains drawn from one sample of a study of blood T cell repertoires in COVID-19. Clones were sequenced by immunoSEQ multiplex PCR, and TCRdb holds only the in-frame ones, with some missing. The table lists 85,000 to 130,000 clones, roughly nine tenths of them singletons. Sequenced material: peripheral blood. These receptors were obtained from a human donor in a cohort sampled during active COVID-19. Both conserved end residues are part of each CDR3. The D gene is left open where the match is weak. A clone size is listed for some rows: how often the clone was seen (once, few, many), or a class if it is expanded.

clone_size j_call d_call v_call cdr3_nt cdr3_aa
- TRBJ2-7 TRBD2 TRBV5-5 TGTGCCAGCAGCCAAGGACTAGCGGGAGATTACGAGCAGTACTTC CASSQGLAGDYEQYF
- TRBJ2-3 TRBD2 TRBV2 TGTGCCAGCAGTGTCAAGCGGGAGGGCCCCCAATTCACAGATACGCAGTATTTT CASSVKREGPQFTDTQYF
- TRBJ1-4 - TRBV24-1 TGTGCCACCAGTGATCTCCGTAATGAAAAACTGTTTTTT CATSDLRNEKLFF
- TRBJ2-1 - TRBV2 TGTGCCAGCAGTGAAGCGCTGGGGGGGGCTTCCTACAATGAGCAGTTCTTC CASSEALGGASYNEQFF
- TRBJ1-1 - TRBV7-9 TGTGCCAGCAGCCGCGGATCGAACACTGAAGCTTTCTTT CASSRGSNTEAFF
once TRBJ1-2 TRBD1 TRBV29-1 TGCAGCGTCGGAGGAACCGGGACAGGAGCCCTCTATGGCTACACCTTC CSVGGTGTGALYGYTF
- TRBJ2-7 - TRBV12-3/TRBV12-4 TGTGCCAGCAGTTTCCAGGAATCCTACGAGCAGTACTTC CASSFQESYEQYF
- TRBJ1-5 TRBD1 TRBV4-1 TGCGCCAGCAGCCCCGGGACAGGGGCTCAGCCCCAGCATTTT CASSPGTGAQPQHF
- TRBJ2-3 - TRBV5-5 TGTGCCAGCAGCTTGGAGATCGCCAGGGTTTTGGATACGCAGTATTTT CASSLEIARVLDTQYF
- TRBJ2-5 - TRBV5-1 TGCGCCAGCAGCTTGGGAGTTACAGGGAGTTTGAAGACCCAGTACTTC CASSLGVTGSLKTQYF
- TRBJ2-1 - TRBV11-3 TGTGCCAGCAGCTTAATAGCGGAGGAGCAGTTCTTC CASSLIAEEQFF
- TRBJ2-3 TRBD1 TRBV4-2 TGTGCCAGCAGCCAAGTGCAGGGGGCCGAGATTTTAGATACGCAGTATTTT CASSQVQGAEILDTQYF
- TRBJ2-1 - TRBV30 TGTGCCTGGAGTATCGGGGTTCCCTACAATGAGCAGTTCTTC CAWSIGVPYNEQFF
- TRBJ1-4 - TRBV28 TGTGCCAGCAGTTTACAGGCGGGGCGAGCAGAAAAACTGTTTTTT CASSLQAGRAEKLFF
- TRBJ2-3 TRBD2 TRBV3-1/TRBV3-2 TGTGCCAGCAGCCTCACCCAGGGACTAGCGGGGGTCACAGATACGCAGTATTTT CASSLTQGLAGVTDTQYF
- TRBJ1-2 - TRBV6-5 TGTGCCAGCAGTTATTCGTTAAACTATGGCTACACCTTC CASSYSLNYGYTF
- TRBJ2-2 - TRBV28 TGTGCCAGCACCCCCCCCCACGTCGGGGCCGGGGAGCTGTTTTTT CASTPPHVGAGELFF
- TRBJ2-7 TRBD1 TRBV7-2 TGTGCCAGCAGCCCTAAGACAGGGTTCTACGAGCAGTACTTC CASSPKTGFYEQYF
- TRBJ1-1 - TRBV30 TGTGCCTGGAGGGAGGGCTGGACTGAAGCTTTCTTT CAWREGWTEAFF
- TRBJ2-3 TRBD2 TRBV14 TGTGCCAGCAGCCATATTCGCAGGACTAGCGGGAAGAAAGGCTTATACACAGATACGCAGTATTTT CASSHIRRTSGKKGLYTDTQYF